Listed below are T cell receptor beta chains from one sample, sequenced in a study of memory CD4+ T cells and cytomegalovirus serostatus. Clones were read by immunoSEQ multiplex PCR, and TCRdb kept only the in-frame ones, dropping some. The sample holds some 95,000 clones, around 80% seen once. What was sequenced was memory CD4+ T cells from blood. These receptors were taken from an adult in good health and CMV-seropositive. CDR3s include the opening cysteine and the closing phenylalanine or tryptophan. The order of the fields is J gene, clone size, D gene, V gene, CDR3 DNA, CDR3 protein. D genes are given only for firm matches. Rows give clone size only sometimes, using once, few, many, or a class for an expanded clone.

TRBJ2-2,few,-,TRBV2,TGTGCCAGCGGGCCGGACACCGGGGAGCTGTTTTTT,CASGPDTGELFF
TRBJ2-7,once,-,TRBV4-2,TGTGCCAGCAGCCAAGAACCTCGACCCACCTACGAGCAGTACTTC,CASSQEPRPTYEQYF
TRBJ2-3,few,TRBD1,TRBV19,TGTGCCAGTGGCATACAGGGGAGTTCCACAGATACGCAGTATTTT,CASGIQGSSTDTQYF
TRBJ1-5,-,-,TRBV19,TGTGCCAGTAGTATAGATCTGTCAGCGAGCAATCAGCCCCAGCATTTT,CASSIDLSASNQPQHF
TRBJ1-4,-,TRBD1,TRBV5-1,TGCGCCAGCAGGCCAGGGGGCTCAACTAATGAAAAACTGTTTTTT,CASRPGGSTNEKLFF
TRBJ2-1,-,TRBD1,TRBV27,TGTGCCAGCAGTTCAAGAGGGGGCCCATACGAGCAGTTCTTC,CASSSRGGPYEQFF
TRBJ2-1,-,-,TRBV30,TGTGCCTGGAGTGTATTTAGGGGTGGGCAGTTCTTC,CAWSVFRGGQFF
TRBJ2-4,-,TRBD1,TRBV2,TGTGCCAGCAGTCAGGACAGGGCTTTAGCCAAAAACATTCAGTACTTC,CASSQDRALAKNIQYF
TRBJ1-2,many,TRBD1,TRBV30,TGTGCCTGCTCGACAGGGTCCTATGGCTACACCTTC,CACSTGSYGYTF
TRBJ1-1,once,TRBD1,TRBV29-1,TGCAGCGTCCTGGGACAGACGAACACTGAAGCTTTCTTT,CSVLGQTNTEAFF
TRBJ1-2,-,-,TRBV11-2,TGTGCCAGCAGCTTAGGCCGGACAGTTAGCTACACCTTC,CASSLGRTVSYTF
TRBJ2-3,-,-,TRBV7-2,TGTGCCAGCAGCCCTCGAGGAGGAGATACGCAGTATTTT,CASSPRGGDTQYF
TRBJ1-1,-,-,TRBV5-1,TGCGCCAGCAGCTTGCTTACGGTGAACACTGAAGCTTTCTTT,CASSLLTVNTEAFF
TRBJ2-7,-,TRBD1,TRBV5-1,TGCGCCAGCAGCTTGGGGGGGCAGGGGGTTTCCTACGAGCAGTACTTC,CASSLGGQGVSYEQYF
TRBJ2-2,-,-,TRBV10-1,TGCGCCAGCAGCACAGGGGGGGACACCGGGGAGCTGTTTTTT,CASSTGGDTGELFF
TRBJ2-1,-,-,TRBV7-3,TGTGCCAGCAGCTTAAGGGGGTCGGGAGTGGTGGGTAACAATGAGCAGTTCTTC,CASSLRGSGVVGNNEQFF
TRBJ2-2,-,-,TRBV21-1,TGTGCCAGCAGCAAAGAACAAGGACAGGGTTTGAAAGGGGAGCTGTTTTTT,CASSKEQGQGLKGELFF
TRBJ2-7,few,-,TRBV12-1,TGTGCCAGCAGCGCAGACTCTCGGACTGGCTCCTACGAGCAGTACTTC,CASSADSRTGSYEQYF
TRBJ1-2,-,-,TRBV5-1,TGCGCCAGCAGCTTGGGTGTGGCAACCACCTATGGAGGCTACACCTTC,CASSLGVATTYGGYTF
TRBJ1-5,-,-,TRBV28,TGTGCCAGCAGTTGGGGTGGGGCAGCCCAGCCCCAGCATTTT,CASSWGGAAQPQHF
TRBJ1-5,once,-,TRBV10-3,TGTGCCATCAGTGAGGCCGCTCTGGGGGGGGAAAATCAGCCCCAGCATTTT,CAISEAALGGENQPQHF
TRBJ1-6,once,-,TRBV5-1,TGCGCCAGCAGCTTGGAGCAGGGTCGGGGTAATTCACCCCTCCACTTT,CASSLEQGRGNSPLHF
TRBJ2-7,-,-,TRBV7-7,TGTGCTAGCAGCCAGGGGTCATTCTACGAGCAGTACTTC,CASSQGSFYEQYF
TRBJ2-3,-,TRBD1,TRBV19,TGTGCCAGTAGGGACAGGGTGGCAGATACGCAGTATTTT,CASRDRVADTQYF
TRBJ1-1,-,TRBD1,TRBV29-1,TGCAGCGTTGAAAAGGACAGGGAAGCTTTCTTT,CSVEKDREAFF
TRBJ2-5,-,-,TRBV7-9,TGTGCCAGCAGCCAGGAAGGAGAGACCCAGTACTTC,CASSQEGETQYF
TRBJ1-2,-,TRBD1,TRBV28,TGTGCCAGCAGCGGGACAGGACGGGGCTACACCTTC,CASSGTGRGYTF
TRBJ1-1,few,-,TRBV2,TGTGCCAGCAGTGAAGCGGGAGAGGGCACTGAAGCTTTCTTT,CASSEAGEGTEAFF
TRBJ1-4,-,-,TRBV1,TGCACCAGCAGCCAAGACCCGGGCCATAATGAAAAACTGTTTTTT,CTSSQDPGHNEKLFF
TRBJ2-3,-,TRBD2,TRBV19,TGTGCCAGTAGCCGACTAGCGGGAGCGACAGATACGCAGTATTTT,CASSRLAGATDTQYF
TRBJ2-5,many,-,TRBV5-1,TGCGCCAGCAGCTGGGGGACTGACGTTTTAGAGACCCAGTACTTC,CASSWGTDVLETQYF
TRBJ1-1,-,-,TRBV5-4,TGTGCCAGCAGCTTGTATCAGGCCGCGGGCACTGAAGCTTTCTTT,CASSLYQAAGTEAFF
TRBJ2-2,-,-,TRBV5-1,TGCGCCAGCAGCTTATACGGCCACCAGGACACCGGGGAGCTGTTTTTT,CASSLYGHQDTGELFF
TRBJ2-7,-,TRBD2,TRBV5-1,TGCGCCAGCAGCTTGGTCTCTAGCGGGAGGTGGTACGAGCAGTACTTC,CASSLVSSGRWYEQYF
TRBJ2-2,-,TRBD1,TRBV5-1,TGCGCCAGCAGCTTGGCTGCAGGGGGAGCCGGGGAGCTGTTTTTT,CASSLAAGGAGELFF
TRBJ1-2,-,-,TRBV9,TGTGCCAGCAGCGTAGCTCCCCCGGGACCGAATAACTATGGCTACACCTTC,CASSVAPPGPNNYGYTF
TRBJ2-1,-,TRBD2,TRBV11-1,TGTGCCAGCAGCGGAGTAGCGGGAGGGGCCAATGAGCAGTTCTTC,CASSGVAGGANEQFF
TRBJ2-7,-,TRBD2,TRBV10-3,TGTGCCATCAGTGAGTCGAGCGGGGGCCCACGCGAGCAGTACTTC,CAISESSGGPREQYF
TRBJ2-4,-,TRBD1,TRBV9,TGTGCCAGCGGGCGGGGACAGGGTGACATACTAGCCAAAAACATTCAGTACTTC,CASGRGQGDILAKNIQYF
TRBJ2-1,-,-,TRBV29-1,TGCAGCGTCCGGGGGATTTCCTACAATGAGCAGTTCTTC,CSVRGISYNEQFF
TRBJ2-3,many,-,TRBV28,TGTGCCAGCAGCACGCCTATAGCCCTAGAGGGCTCAGATACGCAGTATTTT,CASSTPIALEGSDTQYF
TRBJ2-6,-,TRBD2,TRBV28,TGTGCCAGCAGCATAGCGGGACCTTACTCTGGGGCCAACGTCCTGACTTTC,CASSIAGPYSGANVLTF
TRBJ2-5,few,TRBD1,TRBV5-1,TGCGCCAGCAGCTTCGGACAGGGCCAAGAGACCCAGTACTTC,CASSFGQGQETQYF
TRBJ2-5,-,TRBD1,TRBV5-1,TGCGCCAGCAGCTTCAATACAGGGGCAGAGACCCAGTACTTC,CASSFNTGAETQYF
TRBJ2-1,-,TRBD2,TRBV7-3,TGTGCCAGCAGCTCCCCGGGACTAGCGGGAGGGCGTAGGCAGTTCTTC,CASSSPGLAGGRRQFF
TRBJ2-3,-,-,TRBV7-2,TGTGCCAGCAGCTTAGATAGCGGCCTAGGGACGCAGTATTTT,CASSLDSGLGTQYF
TRBJ1-2,-,-,TRBV9,TGTGCCAGCAGCGGGGGTCTTACCGGCCAGGGAGGCTACACCTTC,CASSGGLTGQGGYTF
TRBJ1-2,medium-sized,-,TRBV5-4,TGTGCCAGCAGCTTATTTACCGGTAGCGGCACCTTC,CASSLFTGSGTF
TRBJ2-7,-,-,TRBV5-4,TGTGCCAGCACCCTGCCGGGGGCTAACGAGCAGTACTTC,CASTLPGANEQYF